A single TCR beta chain is shown here with its context. The data were obtained in a study of blood T cell repertoires in COVID-19. Study information: Whether acute or convalescent, the COVID-19 samples came from the United States, Italy and Spain.

The V gene's germline CDR1 is MRHNA and CDR2 SNTAGT. This CDR3 comprises 15 residues. J was trimmed by 1 base and V by 4 bases; bases with no gene match: 4. Assay: immunoSEQ multiplex PCR; the TCRdb copy retains only in-frame clones and omits some. This table has around 88,000 clones, less than 85% appearing once. This clonotype was sampled from a man aged 45-65 years who had recovered from COVID-19. The specimen was peripheral blood. The chain carries TRBV6-4 and TRBJ2-3; TRBD2 matches at 8 bases. CDR3 bases: TGTGCCAGCAGTGGGTCAGCGGGGGGCACAGATACGCAGTATTTT. Residues: CASSGSAGGTDTQYF.